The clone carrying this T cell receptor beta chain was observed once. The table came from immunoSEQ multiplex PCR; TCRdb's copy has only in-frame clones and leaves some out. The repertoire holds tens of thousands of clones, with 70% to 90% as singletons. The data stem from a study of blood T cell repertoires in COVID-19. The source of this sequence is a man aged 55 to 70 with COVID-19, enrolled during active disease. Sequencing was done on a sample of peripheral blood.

The CDR3 spells CASSLSGLSYEQYF. DNA of the CDR3: TGTGCCAGCAGCTTAAGCGGGCTTTCCTACGAGCAGTACTTC. The rearrangement links TRBV7-8 to TRBJ2-7; D might be TRBD2 (6 bases). The CDR3 consists of 14 residues. V was pared by 2 bases and J by 1 base, with 9 bases between. The germline V gene encodes CDR1 SGHVS and CDR2 FQNEAQ.